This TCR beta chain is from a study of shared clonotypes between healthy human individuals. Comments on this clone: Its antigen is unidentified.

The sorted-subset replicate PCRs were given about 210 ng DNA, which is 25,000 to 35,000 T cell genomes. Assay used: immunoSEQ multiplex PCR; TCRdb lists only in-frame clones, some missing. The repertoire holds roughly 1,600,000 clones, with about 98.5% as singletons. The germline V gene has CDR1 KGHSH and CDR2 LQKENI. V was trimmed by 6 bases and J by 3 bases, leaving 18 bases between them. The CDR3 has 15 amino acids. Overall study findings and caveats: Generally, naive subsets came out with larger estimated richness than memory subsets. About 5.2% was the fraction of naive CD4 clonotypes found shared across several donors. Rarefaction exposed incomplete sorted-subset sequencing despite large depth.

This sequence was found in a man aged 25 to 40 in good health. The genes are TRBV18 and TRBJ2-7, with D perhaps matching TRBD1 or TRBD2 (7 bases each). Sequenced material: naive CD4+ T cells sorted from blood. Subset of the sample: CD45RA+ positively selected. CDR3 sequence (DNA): TGTGCCAGCTCCCCCGGGGAGGGGGCGAGCTACGAGCAGTACTTC. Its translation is CASSPGEGASYEQYF.